A single TCR beta chain is shown here with its context. This entry comes from a study of blood T cell repertoires in COVID-19. Study-level background: Italy, Spain and the United States were the sources of the convalescent and acute COVID-19 samples. In each case, the material was cDNA or gDNA derived from T cells, B-cell-depleted T cells, or PBMCs.

Germline-derived CDR1 and CDR2 are MNHNY and SVGAGI (reference sequence). V was shortened by 6 bases and J by 5 bases, with 20 bases between the two germline ends. This CDR3 region has 16 residues. Per the study methods: Amplifying reference gene primers gave estimates of nucleated cell counts. Sequenced by immunoSEQ multiplex PCR; TCRdb stores in-frame clones only, minus some. V and J calls and clone size are copied from that table; D and trimming were computed from the DNA. The sample contains 29,000 or so clones, around 84% of which appear only once. The sequence was obtained from a human donor in a cohort sampled during active COVID-19. The donor label of this sample is uncertain. The V and J genes are TRBV6-6 and TRBJ2-1; weak D call: TRBD2 (6 bases). The sequencing input was peripheral blood. The CDR3 reads CASRLAKALTHNEQFF. Written as DNA, the CDR3 is TGTGCCAGCAGGCTAGCGAAGGCCCTGACCCACAATGAGCAGTTCTTC.